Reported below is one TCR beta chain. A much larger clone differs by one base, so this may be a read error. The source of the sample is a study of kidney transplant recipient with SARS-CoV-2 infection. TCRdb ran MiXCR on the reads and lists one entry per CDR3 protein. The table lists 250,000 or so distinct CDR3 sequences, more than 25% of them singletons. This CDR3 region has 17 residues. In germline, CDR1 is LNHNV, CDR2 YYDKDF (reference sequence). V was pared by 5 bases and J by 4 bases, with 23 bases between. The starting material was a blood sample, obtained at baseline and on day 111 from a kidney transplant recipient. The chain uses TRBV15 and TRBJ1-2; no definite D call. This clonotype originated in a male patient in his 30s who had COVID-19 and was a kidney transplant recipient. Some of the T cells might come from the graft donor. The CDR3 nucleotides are TGTGCCACCAGCGACTACGCAAGGTGTGAAAAGACCTATGGCTACACCTTC. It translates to CATSDYARCEKTYGYTF.